The clone carrying this TCR beta chain was detected ten times or more. Its antigen is still unknown. Germline CDR1 SGHNT, CDR2 YENEEA. V shed 5 bases and J shed 5 bases, with 9 bases lying between them. The length of the CDR3 is 13 residues. TCRdb passed the 5' RACE reads through MiXCR, listing each CDR3 protein once. The profile shows a few hundred thousand distinct CDR3 sequences, around a sixth of them singletons. This entry comes from a study of T cells after yellow fever vaccination. Study outcomes and limitations: Within FACS-sorted repertoires, abundant clonotypes contaminating from the bulk population could be present.

The receptor comes from a man between 18 and 29 years old who received the YFV17D yellow fever vaccine. The sequences come from PBMCs, collected about 5 days after the first yellow fever vaccination. This chain connects TRBV11-3 to TRBJ2-2; weak D call: TRBD1 (5 bases). This CDR3 is CASSPRQTGELFF. CDR3 coding DNA: TGTGCCAGCAGCCCCCGACAGACCGGGGAGCTGTTTTTT. Variable domain in full (rest from reference TRBV11-3 and TRBJ2-2): EAGVVQSPRYKIIEKKQPVAFWCNPISGHNTLYWYLQNLGQGPELLIRYENEEAVDDSQLPKDRFSAERLKGVDSTLKIQPAELGDSAVYLCASSPRQTGELFFGEGSRLTVL.